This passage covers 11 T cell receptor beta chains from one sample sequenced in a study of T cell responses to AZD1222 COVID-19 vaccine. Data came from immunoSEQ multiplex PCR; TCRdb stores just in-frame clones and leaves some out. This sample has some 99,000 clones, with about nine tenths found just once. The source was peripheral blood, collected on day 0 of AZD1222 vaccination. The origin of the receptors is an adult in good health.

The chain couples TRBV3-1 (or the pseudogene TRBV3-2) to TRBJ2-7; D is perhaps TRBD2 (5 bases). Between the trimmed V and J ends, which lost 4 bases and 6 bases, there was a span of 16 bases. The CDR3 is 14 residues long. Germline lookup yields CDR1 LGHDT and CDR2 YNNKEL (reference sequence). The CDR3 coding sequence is TGTGCCAGCAGCCCATCCTCACTAGGCCTCGAGCAGTACTTC. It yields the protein CASSPSSLGLEQYF.

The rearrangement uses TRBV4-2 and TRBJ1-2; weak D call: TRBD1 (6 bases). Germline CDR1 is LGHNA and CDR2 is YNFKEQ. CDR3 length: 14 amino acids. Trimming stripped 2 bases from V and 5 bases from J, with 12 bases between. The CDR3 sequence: CASSQNWDTYGYTF. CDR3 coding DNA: TGTGCCAGCAGCCAAAACTGGGACACTTATGGCTACACCTTC.

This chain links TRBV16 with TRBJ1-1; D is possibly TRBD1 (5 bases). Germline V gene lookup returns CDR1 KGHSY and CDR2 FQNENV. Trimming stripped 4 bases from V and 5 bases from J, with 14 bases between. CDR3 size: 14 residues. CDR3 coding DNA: TGTGCCAGCAGCCGCCTGACAGCGAGAACTGAAGCTTTCTTT. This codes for CASSRLTARTEAFF.

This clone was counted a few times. The CDR3 reads CASSPVFDQPQHF. CDR3 in DNA: TGTGCCAGCAGCCCAGTCTTCGATCAGCCCCAGCATTTT. The chain recombines TRBV7-2 with TRBJ1-5; D unresolved. The V end lost 5 bases, the J end lost 5 bases, and 10 bases lay between the germline ends. This CDR3 region has 13 residues. Germline-derived CDR1 and CDR2 are SGHTA and FQGNSA.

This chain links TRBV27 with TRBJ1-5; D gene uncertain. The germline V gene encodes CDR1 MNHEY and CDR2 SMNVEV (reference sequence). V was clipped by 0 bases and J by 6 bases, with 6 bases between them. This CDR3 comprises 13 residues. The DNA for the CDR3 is TGTGCCAGCAGTTTATCCCCCCTTCAGCCCCAGCATTTT. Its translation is CASSLSPLQPQHF.

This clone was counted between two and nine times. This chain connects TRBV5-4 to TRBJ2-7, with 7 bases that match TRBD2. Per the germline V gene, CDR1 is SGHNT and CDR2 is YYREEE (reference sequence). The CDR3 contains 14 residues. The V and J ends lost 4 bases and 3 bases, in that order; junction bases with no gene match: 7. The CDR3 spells CASSTGLDYYEQYF. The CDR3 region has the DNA TGTGCCAGCAGCACTGGACTAGACTACTACGAGCAGTACTTC.

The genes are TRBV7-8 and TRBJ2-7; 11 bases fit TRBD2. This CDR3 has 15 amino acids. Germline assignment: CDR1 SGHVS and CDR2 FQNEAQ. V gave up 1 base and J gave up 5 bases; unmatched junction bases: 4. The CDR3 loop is CASSLELAGVHEQYF. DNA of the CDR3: TGTGCCAGCAGCTTAGAACTAGCGGGAGTTCACGAGCAGTACTTC.

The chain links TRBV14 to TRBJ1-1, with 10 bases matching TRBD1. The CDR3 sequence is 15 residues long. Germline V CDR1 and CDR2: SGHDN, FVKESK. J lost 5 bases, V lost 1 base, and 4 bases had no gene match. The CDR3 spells CASSQGTGGPTEAFF. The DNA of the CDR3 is TGTGCCAGCAGCCAAGGGACAGGGGGTCCTACTGAAGCTTTCTTT.

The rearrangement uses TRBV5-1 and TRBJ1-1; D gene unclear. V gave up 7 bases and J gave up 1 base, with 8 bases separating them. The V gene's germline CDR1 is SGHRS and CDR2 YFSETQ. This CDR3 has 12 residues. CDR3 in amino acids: CASREPNTEAFF. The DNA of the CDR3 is TGCGCCAGCCGGGAGCCGAACACTGAAGCTTTCTTT.

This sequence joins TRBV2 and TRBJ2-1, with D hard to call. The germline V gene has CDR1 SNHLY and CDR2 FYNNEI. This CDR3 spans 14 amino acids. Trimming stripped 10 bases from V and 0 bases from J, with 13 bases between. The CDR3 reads CATRLSSSYNEQFF. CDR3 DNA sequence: TGTGCCACCCGACTTTCAAGCTCCTACAATGAGCAGTTCTTC.

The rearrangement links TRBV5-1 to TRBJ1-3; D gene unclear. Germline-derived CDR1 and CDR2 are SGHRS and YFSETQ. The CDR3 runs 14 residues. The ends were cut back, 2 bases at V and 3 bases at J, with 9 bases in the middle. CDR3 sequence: CASSLEGFGNTIYF. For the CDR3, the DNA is TGCGCCAGCAGCTTAGAGGGTTTTGGAAACACCATATATTTT.